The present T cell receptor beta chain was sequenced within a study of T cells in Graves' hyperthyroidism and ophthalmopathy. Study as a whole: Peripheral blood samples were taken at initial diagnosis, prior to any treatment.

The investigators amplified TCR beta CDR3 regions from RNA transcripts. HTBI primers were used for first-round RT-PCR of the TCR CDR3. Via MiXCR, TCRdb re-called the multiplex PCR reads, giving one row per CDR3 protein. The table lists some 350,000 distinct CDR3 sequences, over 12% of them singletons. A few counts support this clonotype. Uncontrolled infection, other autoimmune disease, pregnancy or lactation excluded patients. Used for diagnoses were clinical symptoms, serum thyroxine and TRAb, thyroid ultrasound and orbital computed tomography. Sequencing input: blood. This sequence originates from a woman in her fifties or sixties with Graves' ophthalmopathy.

The CDR3 sequence is CASSPNRGIGTEAFF. The CDR3, as DNA: TGCGCCAGCAGCCCTAACAGGGGAATAGGCACTGAAGCTTTCTTT. The chain recombines TRBV5-1 with TRBJ1-1, with TRBD1 matching 7 bases. The CDR3 covers 15 residues. Per the germline V gene, CDR1 is SGHRS and CDR2 is YFSETQ. After removal of 4 bases from V and 4 bases from J, the junction contained 10 bases not matched to a gene.